A selection of T cell receptor beta chains follows, all from one sample in a study of T-cell memory formation after mild COVID-19. TCRdb reprocessed the 5' RACE reads with MiXCR, giving one entry per CDR3 protein. Among around 110,000 distinct CDR3 sequences listed, around 12% were seen once. Sequencing was performed on PBMCs or a T cell subset sorted from them (not recorded which). The origin of the receptors is an adult woman who had mild COVID-19 (a few samples of this study predate the infection). Cell type and time point are not known. CDR3s include the opening cysteine and the closing phenylalanine or tryptophan. The order of the fields is clone size, V gene, D gene, J gene, CDR3 protein, CDR3 DNA. A D gene is named only where the DNA matches it firmly. Clone size is not always given. Where it is, it says once, few, many or a class for expanded clones.

abundance: .
v_gene: TRBV12-3/TRBV12-4
d_gene: .
j_gene: TRBJ1-1
CDR3aa: CASSLLGGSTEAFF
CDR3nt: TGTGCCAGCAGCCTCCTGGGGGGGAGCACTGAAGCTTTCTTT

abundance: .
v_gene: TRBV11-1
d_gene: .
j_gene: TRBJ1-2
CDR3aa: CASSGGGTPYYGYTF
CDR3nt: TGTGCCAGCAGCGGCGGGGGGACACCGTACTATGGCTACACCTTC

abundance: .
v_gene: TRBV5-1
d_gene: .
j_gene: TRBJ1-1
CDR3aa: CASSFGYRADTEAFF
CDR3nt: TGCGCCAGCAGCTTCGGCTACAGGGCCGACACTGAAGCTTTCTTT

abundance: few
v_gene: TRBV6-5
d_gene: .
j_gene: TRBJ2-2
CDR3aa: CASSYSDLLELFF
CDR3nt: TGTGCCAGCAGTTACTCGGACCTACTGGAGCTGTTTTTT

abundance: .
v_gene: TRBV27
d_gene: TRBD1
j_gene: TRBJ2-7
CDR3aa: CASSLRGGTGEYEQYF
CDR3nt: TGTGCCAGCAGTTTAAGAGGCGGGACAGGGGAGTACGAGCAGTACTTC

abundance: .
v_gene: TRBV4-3
d_gene: TRBD1
j_gene: TRBJ1-2
CDR3aa: CASSQVPPGGNYGYTF
CDR3nt: TGCGCCAGCAGCCAAGTTCCTCCAGGGGGAAACTATGGCTACACCTTC

abundance: .
v_gene: TRBV7-9
d_gene: .
j_gene: TRBJ2-5
CDR3aa: CASSPRGWGETQYF
CDR3nt: TGTGCCAGCAGCCCTCGGGGGTGGGGAGAGACCCAGTACTTC

abundance: few
v_gene: TRBV20-1
d_gene: .
j_gene: TRBJ2-1
CDR3aa: CSARGPTNEQFF
CDR3nt: TGCAGTGCTAGAGGGCCAACCAATGAGCAGTTCTTC

abundance: .
v_gene: TRBV9
d_gene: .
j_gene: TRBJ2-1
CDR3aa: CASSVGGQSSYNEQFF
CDR3nt: TGTGCCAGCAGCGTGGGGGGGCAGAGCTCCTACAATGAGCAGTTCTTC

abundance: .
v_gene: TRBV2
d_gene: TRBD1
j_gene: TRBJ1-3
CDR3aa: CASSEALLSGSGGIGNTIYF
CDR3nt: TGTGCCAGCAGTGAAGCGCTTCTATCAGGGTCAGGGGGCATCGGAAACACCATATATTTT

abundance: .
v_gene: TRBV5-4
d_gene: TRBD1
j_gene: TRBJ2-3
CDR3aa: CASSSLHATGVFDTQYF
CDR3nt: TGTGCCAGCAGCTCTCTCCATGCGACAGGGGTCTTCGATACGCAGTATTTT

abundance: many
v_gene: TRBV29-1
d_gene: TRBD1
j_gene: TRBJ2-5
CDR3aa: CSVEDLPGQGARMFQETQYF
CDR3nt: TGCAGCGTTGAAGACCTCCCGGGACAGGGGGCCCGTATGTTCCAAGAGACCCAGTACTTC

abundance: few
v_gene: TRBV11-1
d_gene: .
j_gene: TRBJ2-7
CDR3aa: CASSLGGNYEQYF
CDR3nt: TGTGCCAGCAGCTTGGGCGGAAACTACGAGCAGTACTTC

abundance: .
v_gene: TRBV15
d_gene: TRBD2
j_gene: TRBJ2-5
CDR3aa: CATSSTSGEETQYF
CDR3nt: TGTGCCACCAGCAGCACTAGCGGGGAAGAGACCCAGTACTTC

abundance: .
v_gene: TRBV29-1
d_gene: TRBD2
j_gene: TRBJ2-1
CDR3aa: CSAGTSGSNEQFF
CDR3nt: TGCAGCGCAGGGACTAGCGGGAGCAATGAGCAGTTCTTC

abundance: .
v_gene: TRBV3-1
d_gene: .
j_gene: TRBJ2-1
CDR3aa: CASSPTGARDEQFF
CDR3nt: TGTGCCAGCAGCCCGACAGGCGCAAGGGATGAGCAGTTCTTC

abundance: .
v_gene: TRBV11-3
d_gene: .
j_gene: TRBJ1-1
CDR3aa: CASSLRGQTEAFF
CDR3nt: TGTGCCAGCAGCCTCCGGGGCCAGACTGAAGCTTTCTTT

abundance: few
v_gene: TRBV6-2/TRBV6-3
d_gene: .
j_gene: TRBJ2-7
CDR3aa: CASTGTYEQYF
CDR3nt: TGTGCCAGCACCGGGACCTACGAGCAGTACTTC

abundance: few
v_gene: TRBV5-1
d_gene: TRBD1
j_gene: TRBJ2-1
CDR3aa: CASSLGTGVGNEQFF
CDR3nt: TGCGCCAGCAGCCTGGGGACAGGGGTTGGAAATGAGCAGTTCTTC

abundance: few
v_gene: TRBV24-1
d_gene: .
j_gene: TRBJ1-2
CDR3aa: CATSDRTAYYGYTF
CDR3nt: TGTGCCACCAGTGATCGGACAGCCTACTATGGCTACACCTTC

abundance: .
v_gene: TRBV6-2/TRBV6-3
d_gene: .
j_gene: TRBJ2-7
CDR3aa: CASIGAGRDKPYEQYF
CDR3nt: TGTGCCAGCATAGGGGCGGGTCGGGACAAACCCTACGAGCAGTACTTC

abundance: .
v_gene: TRBV15
d_gene: .
j_gene: TRBJ2-1
CDR3aa: CATSSEGGSDEQFF
CDR3nt: TGTGCCACCAGCAGCGAGGGAGGTTCGGATGAGCAGTTCTTC

abundance: medium-sized
v_gene: TRBV15
d_gene: TRBD2
j_gene: TRBJ2-3
CDR3aa: CATTAGGLGTQYF
CDR3nt: TGTGCCACCACGGCGGGGGGGCTGGGTACGCAGTATTTT

abundance: few
v_gene: TRBV12-3/TRBV12-4
d_gene: .
j_gene: TRBJ2-3
CDR3aa: CASSPTSDSYTDTQYF
CDR3nt: TGTGCCAGCAGTCCAACCTCGGACTCATACACAGATACGCAGTATTTT

abundance: .
v_gene: TRBV4-3
d_gene: TRBD1
j_gene: TRBJ1-5
CDR3aa: CASSQDIERTGDDQPQHF
CDR3nt: TGCGCCAGCAGCCAAGATATTGAACGGACAGGCGATGATCAGCCCCAGCATTTT

abundance: .
v_gene: TRBV2
d_gene: .
j_gene: TRBJ2-7
CDR3aa: CASATETKLYEQYF
CDR3nt: TGTGCCAGCGCGACGGAGACGAAGCTCTACGAGCAGTACTTC

abundance: few
v_gene: TRBV16
d_gene: .
j_gene: TRBJ2-5
CDR3aa: CASSQSSQFQETQYF
CDR3nt: TGTGCCAGCAGCCAATCTAGCCAATTCCAAGAGACCCAGTACTTC

abundance: few
v_gene: TRBV24-1
d_gene: TRBD1
j_gene: TRBJ2-2
CDR3aa: CATSDFGTGGANWTGELFF
CDR3nt: TGTGCCACCAGTGATTTCGGGACAGGGGGCGCGAATTGGACCGGGGAGCTGTTTTTT

abundance: few
v_gene: TRBV7-9
d_gene: TRBD2
j_gene: TRBJ2-1
CDR3aa: CASSLGSSGRVHEQFF
CDR3nt: TGTGCCAGCAGCTTAGGATCTAGCGGGAGGGTCCATGAGCAGTTCTTC

abundance: few
v_gene: TRBV25-1
d_gene: TRBD2
j_gene: TRBJ2-7
CDR3aa: CASTGTSGSGVEQYF
CDR3nt: TGTGCCAGCACCGGGACTAGCGGGAGTGGGGTCGAGCAGTACTTC

abundance: few
v_gene: TRBV5-5
d_gene: .
j_gene: TRBJ1-5
CDR3aa: CASSLFFAGINQPQHF
CDR3nt: TGTGCCAGCAGCTTGTTTTTTGCGGGAATCAATCAGCCCCAGCATTTT

abundance: .
v_gene: TRBV12-3/TRBV12-4
d_gene: .
j_gene: TRBJ2-7
CDR3aa: CASSWGPSYEQYF
CDR3nt: TGTGCCAGCAGTTGGGGCCCCTCCTACGAGCAGTACTTC

abundance: few
v_gene: TRBV19
d_gene: .
j_gene: TRBJ2-7
CDR3aa: CASSISSLGPRAYEQYF
CDR3nt: TGTGCCAGTAGTATAAGTAGTTTAGGGCCGAGGGCCTACGAGCAGTACTTC

abundance: few
v_gene: TRBV4-2
d_gene: TRBD1
j_gene: TRBJ1-2
CDR3aa: CASSQDRDRDYYGYTF
CDR3nt: TGTGCCAGCAGCCAAGACCGGGACAGAGATTACTATGGCTACACCTTC

abundance: few
v_gene: TRBV7-9
d_gene: .
j_gene: TRBJ1-2
CDR3aa: CASSLGTGLPGYTF
CDR3nt: TGTGCCAGCAGCTTAGGTACAGGGTTACCTGGCTACACCTTC

abundance: .
v_gene: TRBV29-1
d_gene: .
j_gene: TRBJ2-5
CDR3aa: CSASERQESREPWGTQYF
CDR3nt: TGCAGCGCCTCAGAGAGACAGGAGTCCCGGGAACCATGGGGGACCCAGTACTTC

abundance: few
v_gene: TRBV19
d_gene: .
j_gene: TRBJ2-3
CDR3aa: CASSVLRDKRTDTQYF
CDR3nt: TGTGCCAGTAGTGTGCTCCGGGACAAACGCACAGATACGCAGTATTTT

abundance: few
v_gene: TRBV24-1
d_gene: .
j_gene: TRBJ1-6
CDR3aa: CATSDTAGDSPLHF
CDR3nt: TGTGCCACCAGTGATACGGCAGGGGATTCACCCCTCCACTTT

abundance: many
v_gene: TRBV12-3/TRBV12-4
d_gene: .
j_gene: TRBJ2-7
CDR3aa: CASSLGLRVPYEQYF
CDR3nt: TGTGCCAGCAGTTTAGGTCTCCGGGTTCCCTACGAGCAGTACTTC

abundance: few
v_gene: TRBV13
d_gene: TRBD1
j_gene: TRBJ2-5
CDR3aa: CASSFQGAESQETQYF
CDR3nt: TGTGCCAGCAGCTTCCAGGGGGCCGAGTCTCAAGAGACCCAGTACTTC

abundance: .
v_gene: TRBV5-4
d_gene: TRBD1
j_gene: TRBJ1-2
CDR3aa: CASSDTPGTEYGYTF
CDR3nt: TGTGCCAGCAGCGATACCCCCGGGACAGAATATGGCTACACCTTC

abundance: few
v_gene: TRBV7-8
d_gene: .
j_gene: TRBJ1-2
CDR3aa: CASSPTRGRDGYTF
CDR3nt: TGTGCCAGCAGCCCCACAAGGGGCAGGGATGGCTACACCTTC

abundance: .
v_gene: TRBV27
d_gene: TRBD1
j_gene: TRBJ1-1
CDR3aa: CASSYDRGLGNTEAFF
CDR3nt: TGTGCCAGCAGCTACGACAGGGGGCTGGGGAACACTGAAGCTTTCTTT

abundance: few
v_gene: TRBV25-1
d_gene: TRBD1
j_gene: TRBJ2-7
CDR3aa: CASAPRLDREMFSSYEQYF
CDR3nt: TGTGCCAGCGCCCCGAGATTGGACAGGGAAATGTTTAGCTCCTACGAGCAGTACTTC

abundance: .
v_gene: TRBV7-6
d_gene: .
j_gene: TRBJ2-6
CDR3aa: CASSSLQGGGANVLTF
CDR3nt: TGTGCCAGCAGCTCGTTACAGGGAGGTGGGGCCAACGTCCTGACTTTC

abundance: .
v_gene: TRBV19
d_gene: TRBD2
j_gene: TRBJ2-1
CDR3aa: CASSIWTSGDNEQFF
CDR3nt: TGTGCCAGTAGTATTTGGACTAGCGGGGATAATGAGCAGTTCTTC

abundance: many
v_gene: TRBV4-1
d_gene: .
j_gene: TRBJ2-6
CDR3aa: CASSQEASGANVLTF
CDR3nt: TGCGCCAGCAGCCAAGAAGCCTCTGGGGCCAACGTCCTGACTTTC

abundance: .
v_gene: TRBV12-3/TRBV12-4
d_gene: .
j_gene: TRBJ1-2
CDR3aa: CASSTVGSGNYGYTF
CDR3nt: TGTGCCAGCAGTACCGTGGGTAGCGGGAACTATGGCTACACCTTC

abundance: few
v_gene: TRBV5-1
d_gene: TRBD2
j_gene: TRBJ2-1
CDR3aa: CASSSLGLDQDEQFF
CDR3nt: TGCGCCAGCAGCTCCCTGGGACTAGATCAAGATGAGCAGTTCTTC

abundance: few
v_gene: TRBV11-2
d_gene: .
j_gene: TRBJ2-7
CDR3aa: CASSLSWAGIAYEQYF
CDR3nt: TGTGCCAGCAGCTTAAGCTGGGCAGGCATCGCCTACGAGCAGTACTTC

abundance: .
v_gene: TRBV4-2
d_gene: .
j_gene: TRBJ2-7
CDR3aa: CASSRVGIGGAAYEQYF
CDR3nt: TGTGCCAGCAGCCGAGTCGGGATTGGGGGGGCCGCCTACGAGCAGTACTTC

abundance: few
v_gene: TRBV4-1
d_gene: TRBD2
j_gene: TRBJ2-1
CDR3aa: CASSRGLAGESSHEQFF
CDR3nt: TGCGCCAGCAGCCGAGGACTAGCGGGGGAGAGCTCCCATGAGCAGTTCTTC

abundance: many
v_gene: TRBV7-9
d_gene: .
j_gene: TRBJ2-1
CDR3aa: CASSLGTNGYNEQFF
CDR3nt: TGTGCCAGCAGCTTAGGGACAAACGGATACAATGAGCAGTTCTTC

abundance: many
v_gene: TRBV7-6
d_gene: TRBD1
j_gene: TRBJ2-3
CDR3aa: CASSALRGQGVDTQYF
CDR3nt: TGTGCCAGCAGTGCTCTTCGGGGACAGGGGGTTGATACGCAGTATTTT

abundance: .
v_gene: TRBV11-2
d_gene: .
j_gene: TRBJ2-5
CDR3aa: CASSSGTSTYRETQYF
CDR3nt: TGTGCCAGCAGCTCTGGGACATCAACCTACCGGGAGACCCAGTACTTC

abundance: once
v_gene: TRBV20-1
d_gene: .
j_gene: TRBJ1-3
CDR3aa: CSDRDYGGPGNTIYF
CDR3nt: TGCAGTGATAGAGATTACGGGGGCCCTGGAAACACCATATATTTT

abundance: .
v_gene: TRBV7-9
d_gene: TRBD1
j_gene: TRBJ2-7
CDR3aa: CASSPTDRADEQYF
CDR3nt: TGTGCCAGCAGCCCTACGGACAGGGCGGACGAGCAGTACTTC

abundance: .
v_gene: TRBV5-1
d_gene: .
j_gene: TRBJ2-6
CDR3aa: CASSFGDSGANVLTF
CDR3nt: TGCGCCAGCAGCTTTGGAGACTCTGGGGCCAACGTCCTGACTTTC

abundance: .
v_gene: TRBV6-5
d_gene: TRBD1
j_gene: TRBJ2-1
CDR3aa: CASPGQGRNEQFF
CDR3nt: TGTGCCAGTCCGGGACAGGGGAGGAATGAGCAGTTCTTC

abundance: few
v_gene: TRBV5-1
d_gene: TRBD1
j_gene: TRBJ1-1
CDR3aa: CASSFGVYATGATEAFF
CDR3nt: TGCGCCAGCAGCTTTGGAGTATACGCGACAGGGGCCACTGAAGCTTTCTTT